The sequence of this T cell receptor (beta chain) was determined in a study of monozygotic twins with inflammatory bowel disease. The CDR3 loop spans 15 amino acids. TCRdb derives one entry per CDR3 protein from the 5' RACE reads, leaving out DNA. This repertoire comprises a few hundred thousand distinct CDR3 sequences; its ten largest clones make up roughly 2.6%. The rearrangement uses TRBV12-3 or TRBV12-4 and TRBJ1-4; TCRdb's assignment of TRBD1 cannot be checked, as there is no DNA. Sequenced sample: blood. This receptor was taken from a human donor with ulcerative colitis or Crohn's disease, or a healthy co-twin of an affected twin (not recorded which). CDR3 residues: CASSLRAGGNEKLFF.